This entry concerns a single T cell receptor beta chain. Its antigen is currently not known. No quality values exist for individual bases; no much larger clone is one base distant. CDR1 KGHSH and CDR2 LQKENI are derived from the germline V gene. Including the terminal cysteine and phenylalanine, the CDR3 comprises 17 residues. The DNA shown is the 51-base CDR3, in frame from base 1. The junction shows trimming of 3 bases on V and 2 bases on J, plus 17 bases between the germline ends. To synthesize cDNA, template-switch 5'RACE was performed with a primer carrying a 10-nucleotide random unique molecular identifier so that each TCR transcript was tagged. Every sequencing run yielded over 180 million TCR-beta sequences covering 15-18 subjects. The RNeasy kit was used for extraction of total RNA. The KAPA Real-time Library Amplification kit was used to amplify TCR-beta VDJ regions with primers for the TCR constant region and the 5'RACE anchor. Sample indexes and Illumina adaptors were added in a first PCR, after which library yield was increased in a second PCR. The roughly 650 bp TCR product was size-selected on a 2% E-gel SizeSelection system after Ampure bead purification. Library quality was checked on a Bioanalyzer, concentration was measured with Qubit, and libraries were quantified with the Kapa Library Quantification kit before pooling. An Illumina HiSeq 2500 sequenced the libraries paired-end 2 x 150 bp. To increase sequence diversity, about 24-32% phiX was spiked into each library pool. In the authors' own workflow: Quality-filtered reads were processed with the UMI-based MiGEC pipeline, which removed over 75% of raw TCR sequences during error correction. VDJ genes were aligned to IMGT germline references, and each clonotype was defined by a unique CDR3 amino acid sequence together with V-J genes. VDJtools evaluated clonal expansion, Shannon diversity and CDR3 relatedness (CalcPairwiseDistances, ClusterSamples); CLCbio workbench built phylogenetic trees. Using coefficient-of-variation modelling across technical triplicates, the study counted a clone as expanded if it had at least 8 unique UMIs. The public reads were quality trimmed at Q25 with fastp and then assembled into clones with MiXCR by TCRdb, keeping productive beta chains. Records with the same CDR3 protein are collapsed into one entry carrying the most frequent genes and DNA. TCRdb, rather than the study authors, made the V and J calls. This sample is represented by tens of thousands of distinct CDR3 sequences; 3.4% of them were singletons. Of the sample, about 4% falls within the top ten clones.

The record originates from a study of neurological immune-mediated disorders (dated 2019 in TCRdb). As for the study more broadly: Among the 35 or so multiple sclerosis patients, about 30 had relapsing-remitting MS and 3 had secondary progressive MS. Of the roughly 70 subjects in the cohort, about 14 were HAM/TSP patients, about 34 were multiple sclerosis patients, and some 20 were healthy controls. The approximately 100 TCR-beta libraries included longitudinal samples, technical triplicates and paired sorted CD4+ and CD8+ T-cell subsets alongside PBMC samples. Using UMI-based sequencing, the study compared peripheral blood TCR-beta repertoires from patients with HTLV-I-associated myelopathy (HAM/TSP), patients with multiple sclerosis, and healthy controls. The paper's findings and limits, for the study overall: Phylogenetic analysis grouped repertoires from 18 of 34 MS patients into a cluster of related CDR3 sequences, suggesting a possible repertoire-level signature. The MS cluster was not associated with any clinical or MRI features, and the authors stated that larger cohorts are needed. Expanded clones from different subjects shared no identical CDR3 amino acid sequences, which suggests that TCR-beta repertoires were private in all groups. TCR clonal expansion was highest in HAM/TSP patients and lowest in MS patients, with MS patients falling below even healthy controls.

Libraries from unsorted PBMCs were made from 2 million PBMCs kept in RNAlater at -80 degrees C until RNA extraction. Multiple sclerosis patients were enrolled in a US clinical protocol evaluating disease progression by magnetic resonance imaging. Peripheral blood was subjected to Ficoll-Hypaque density gradient centrifugation to isolate PBMCs, which were then cryopreserved in liquid nitrogen. The receptor was isolated from a man aged 40-55 years with multiple sclerosis. The sample comprised PBMCs. Recombination joined TRBV18 with TRBJ1-5; TRBD1 might be the D gene, on 5 matching bases. The nucleotide sequence reads TGTGCCAGCTCACCTCCGAATTTGCAGGGTGGCAATCAGCCCCAGCATTTT. This is translated as CASSPPNLQGGNQPQHF.